These 18 T cell receptor beta chains were all obtained from the same sample, sequenced in a study of T cell repertoires in cytomegalovirus infection. TCRdb redid the calling of the reads with MiXCR, one entry per CDR3 protein. The sample has roughly 310,000 distinct CDR3 sequences, about a sixth seen once. The sequencing input was PBMCs. These receptors were taken from a human donor in good health (CMV status not recorded). Some clones in this sample may be carry-over from other donors' samples.

This clonotype was detected a few times. The CDR3 here is CAISGLGDNQPQHF. The CDR3 DNA reads as TGTGCCATCAGTGGGTTAGGGGACAATCAGCCCCAGCATTTT. This chain uses TRBV10-3 with TRBJ1-5; tentatively, D is TRBD1 (5 bases). V lost 4 bases and J lost 3, with 10 bases in between. Per the germline V gene, CDR1 is ENHRY and CDR2 is SYGVKD. The CDR3 is made up of 14 amino acids.

The genes are TRBV20-1 and TRBJ1-2, with no clear D. V was clipped by 3 bases and J by 1 base, with 9 bases between them. The germline V gene encodes CDR1 DFQATT and CDR2 SNEGSKA (reference sequence). This CDR3 is built from 13 residues. The CDR3 loop reads CSASLSYNYGYTF. CDR3 nucleotide sequence: TGCAGTGCTAGTTTGTCGTATAACTATGGCTACACCTTC.

A few counts support this clonotype. The chain is built from TRBV28 and TRBJ2-5, with a weak D call TRBD1 (6 bases). The germline gives CDR1 MDHEN, CDR2 SYDVKM. This CDR3 comprises 15 residues. V lost 6 bases, J lost 2 bases, and 16 bases lay in between. The DNA of the CDR3 is TGTGCCAGCAGCCCCGGCAGGGGCGGACAAGAGACCCAGTACTTC. Amino acid sequence: CASSPGRGGQETQYF.

The V call is TRBV5-1, the J call TRBJ2-3, with 8 nucleotides matching TRBD1. J gave up 2 bases and V 0 bases, and 11 bases lay outside the gene matches. Germline V lookup: CDR1 SGHRS, CDR2 YFSETQ. The CDR3 runs to 18 residues. CDR3 in amino acids: CASSLAHRTGPNTDTQYF. Here the CDR3 DNA reads TGCGCCAGCAGCTTGGCCCATCGGACAGGGCCGAACACAGATACGCAGTATTTT.

V usage is TRBV5-1 and J usage is TRBJ1-2; D remains ambiguous. Trimming stripped 2 bases from V and 5 bases from J, with 22 bases between. This CDR3 contains 17 residues. Per the germline V gene, CDR1 is SGHRS and CDR2 is YFSETQ. The CDR3 nucleotides read TGCGCCAGCAGCTTAAGGAGTAGGATCATATCGGGGTATGGCTACACCTTC. Protein: CASSLRSRIISGYGYTF.

The gene calls are TRBV5-6 and TRBJ2-1; TRBD2 matches at 7 bases. Per the germline V gene, CDR1 is SGHDT and CDR2 is YYEEEE. This CDR3 region has 17 residues. V gave up 1 base and J gave up 3 bases; unmatched junction bases: 10. The CDR3 loop reads CASSLLSSGVFYNEQFF. DNA for the CDR3: TGTGCCAGCAGCTTGCTGTCCAGCGGGGTGTTCTACAATGAGCAGTTCTTC.

This clonotype was seen only a few times. The chain links TRBV6-5 to TRBJ2-5; TRBD1 is a possible D gene (6 bases). Germline CDR1 is MNHEY and CDR2 is SVGAGI. The length of the CDR3 is 15 residues. The V and J ends lost 2 bases and 5 bases respectively, with 15 bases between them. The DNA for the CDR3 is TGTGCCAGCAGTTACGACAGGAATGCGATCGAGACCCAGTACTTC. Its translation is CASSYDRNAIETQYF.

The table lists this clonotype with many counts. The CDR3 protein is CASSLRAGPESQPQHF. In DNA, the CDR3 is TGTGCCAGCAGCTTGAGGGCGGGCCCTGAGTCTCAGCCCCAGCATTTT. The chain employs TRBV7-8 and TRBJ1-5; D ambiguous. Trimming cost V 3 bases and J 6 bases, with 18 bases left between them. CDR1 and CDR2 from the germline V gene are SGHVS and FQNEAQ. There are 16 residues in the CDR3.

J is TRBJ2-7 and V is TRBV20-1, with D unresolved. The V end was cut by 0 bases, the J end by 3 bases, with 9 bases between. Germline CDR1 reads DFQATT; CDR2 reads SNEGSKA (reference sequence). This CDR3 comprises 13 residues. CDR3 in amino acids: CSARDPQGYEQYF. The CDR3 DNA is TGCAGTGCTAGAGATCCGCAAGGCTACGAGCAGTACTTC.

In this sample, this clonotype turned up a few times. The chain carries TRBV6-5 and TRBJ2-2; D is possibly TRBD1 or TRBD2 (6 bases each). The CDR3 contains 14 residues. The germline CDR1 and CDR2 sequences are MNHEY and SVGAGI. Trimming left V 6 bases short and J 1 base short, with 9 bases between. The CDR3 sequence is CASRGGLNTGELFF. The CDR3 bases are TGTGCCAGCAGGGGGGGCCTGAACACCGGGGAGCTGTTTTTT.

In this sample, this clonotype turned up many times. CDR3 region: CASDRGRGLGETQYF. CDR3 nucleotides: TGTGCCAGCGATAGGGGCAGGGGGCTGGGGGAGACCCAGTACTTC. The J gene is TRBJ2-5, the V gene TRBV7-2, with TRBD1 identical over 8 bases. The CDR3 covers 15 residues. CDR1 and CDR2 (germline): SGHTA, FQGNSA. The V segment lost 8 bases and the J segment 5 bases; nucleotides outside the gene matches: 13. The whole variable domain, filled in from reference TRBV7-2 and TRBJ2-5, reads GAGVSQSPSNKVTEKGKDVELRCDPISGHTALYWYRQSLGQGLEFLIYFQGNSAPDKSGLPSDRFSAERTGGSVSTLTIQRTQQEDSAVYLCASDRGRGLGETQYFGPGTRLLVL.

This clonotype has a count of ten or more. The chain joins TRBV7-2 to TRBJ2-1; D perhaps matches TRBD1 (5 bases). The V end was cut by 5 bases, the J end by 6 bases, with 17 bases between. The germline V gene encodes CDR1 SGHTA and CDR2 FQGNSA. The CDR3 is made up of 15 amino acids. CDR3 region: CASSQTSTVPNEQFF. In nucleotides, the CDR3 is TGTGCCAGCAGCCAAACCTCGACAGTCCCCAATGAGCAGTTCTTC.

This clonotype was found a few times. This chain joins TRBV28 and TRBJ1-2, with a possible D match to TRBD1 (5 bases). The V end was cut by 10 bases, the J end by 3 bases, with 21 bases between. The CDR3 consists of 15 residues. Per the germline V gene, CDR1 is MDHEN and CDR2 is SYDVKM. The CDR3 DNA is TGTGCCACCACCCGTCCTAACCCAGGGCACTATGGCTACACCTTC. Amino acids: CATTRPNPGHYGYTF.

The CDR3 region has the DNA TGCGCCAGCAGCGGGGGGTACAGGCCCTTCGCCTACGAGCAGTACTTC. Its protein is CASSGGYRPFAYEQYF. The V call is TRBV5-1, the J call TRBJ2-7; D may be TRBD2 (6 bases). The CDR3 runs 16 residues. V was pared by 4 bases and J by 2 bases, with 19 bases between. Germline V gives CDR1 SGHRS, CDR2 YFSETQ.

V is TRBV5-6 and J is TRBJ1-1, with TRBD1 identical over 10 bases. Germline trimming cut 1 base from V and 3 bases from J; bases unmatched to any gene: 12. Germline V CDR1 and CDR2: SGHDT, YYEEEE. The CDR3 is 18 residues long. In DNA form, the CDR3 reads TGTGCCAGCAGCTTGCGGGACCGGGACAGGGGACAGTACACTGAAGCTTTCTTT. Encoded protein: CASSLRDRDRGQYTEAFF.

In its sample, this clonotype was seen many times. This rearrangement joins TRBV7-2 to TRBJ2-7; 7 bases are shared with TRBD2. This CDR3 is built from 14 residues. Germline-derived CDR1 and CDR2 are SGHTA and FQGNSA. The V and J ends lost 5 bases and 8 bases, in that order; junction bases with no gene match: 12. CDR3 DNA sequence: TGTGCCAGCAGCCCACAGATGGCGGGGGTACAGCAGTACTTC. It translates to CASSPQMAGVQQYF.

This clonotype appeared many times. The rearrangement joins TRBV7-8 to TRBJ2-1; 8 nucleotides line up with TRBD1. The CDR3 consists of 16 residues. Germline V CDR1 and CDR2: SGHVS, FQNEAQ. The junction had 7 bases not matched to a gene; V was cut back by 4 bases and J by 2 bases. In DNA, the CDR3 is TGTGCCAGCAGCTCACAGGGGGGACGTGCCTACAATGAGCAGTTCTTC. Protein sequence: CASSSQGGRAYNEQFF. Using reference TRBV7-8 and TRBJ2-1 for the parts outside the CDR3, the full variable domain is GAGVSQSPRYKVAKRGQDVALRCDPISGHVSLFWYQQALGQGPEFLTYFQNEAQLDKSGLPSDRFFAERPEGSVSTLKIQRTQQEDSAVYLCASSSQGGRAYNEQFFGPGTRLTVL.

This clonotype was recorded at least ten times. This chain's CDR3 is CASRRDFLRPEQFF. CDR3 DNA: TGTGCCAGCAGACGGGACTTCTTGAGACCCGAGCAGTTCTTC. V gene TRBV7-2 combines with J gene TRBJ2-1, with D perhaps TRBD2 (6 bases). CDR3 length: 14 residues. Looked up from germline, CDR1 is SGHTA and CDR2 is FQGNSA. Trimming removed 6 bases from V and 10 bases from J, with 19 bases in between.